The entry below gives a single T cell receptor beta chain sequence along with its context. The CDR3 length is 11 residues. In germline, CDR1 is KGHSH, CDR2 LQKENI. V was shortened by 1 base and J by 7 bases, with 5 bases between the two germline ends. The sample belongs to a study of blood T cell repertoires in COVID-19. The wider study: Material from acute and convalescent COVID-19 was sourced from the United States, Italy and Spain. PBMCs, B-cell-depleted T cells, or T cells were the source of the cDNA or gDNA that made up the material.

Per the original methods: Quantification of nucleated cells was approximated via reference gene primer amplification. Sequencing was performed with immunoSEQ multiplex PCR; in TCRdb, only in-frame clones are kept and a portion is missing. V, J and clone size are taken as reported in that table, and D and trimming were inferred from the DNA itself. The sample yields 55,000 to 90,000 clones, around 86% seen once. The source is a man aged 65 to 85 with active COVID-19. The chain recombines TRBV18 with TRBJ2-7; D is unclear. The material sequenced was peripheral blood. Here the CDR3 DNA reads TGTGCCAGCTCACCACTCCTGGAGCAGTACTTC. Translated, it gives CASSPLLEQYF. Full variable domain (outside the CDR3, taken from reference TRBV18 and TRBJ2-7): NAGVMQNPRHLVRRRGQEARLRCSPMKGHSHVYWYRQLPEEGLKFMVYLQKENIIDESGMPKERFSAEFPKEGPSILRIQQVVRGDSAAYFCASSPLLEQYFGPGTRLTVT.